The rows below give T cell receptor beta chains drawn from one sample of a study of blood T cell repertoires in COVID-19. TCRdb's copy holds only in-frame clones and misses some; the assay was immunoSEQ multiplex PCR. The repertoire holds about 290,000 clones, with approximately 86% as singletons. What was sequenced was peripheral blood. These receptors were obtained from a woman aged 50 to 60 with active or convalescent COVID-19. CDR3s include the opening cysteine and the closing phenylalanine or tryptophan. D genes are given only for firm matches. Part of the rows lack a size; the others show once, few, many or a class for expanded clones.

V gene: TRBV18; CDR3 length: 17; J gene: TRBJ1-5; clone size: .; D gene: TRBD1; CDR3 DNA: TGTGCCAGCTCACCGGGACAGGGGGGAAATAGCAATCAGCCCCAGCATTTT; CDR3 protein: CASSPGQGGNSNQPQHF
V gene: TRBV11-2; CDR3 length: 14; J gene: TRBJ2-7; clone size: once; D gene: TRBD2; CDR3 DNA: TGTGCCAGCAGCTATAGCGGGGTCGCCTACGAGCAGTACTTC; CDR3 protein: CASSYSGVAYEQYF
V gene: TRBV6-5; CDR3 length: 13; J gene: TRBJ1-5; clone size: .; D gene: TRBD1; CDR3 DNA: TGTGCCAGCAGGCAAGACAGGGGACAGCCCCAGCATTTT; CDR3 protein: CASRQDRGQPQHF
V gene: TRBV24-1; CDR3 length: 15; J gene: TRBJ2-1; clone size: .; D gene: TRBD1; CDR3 DNA: TGTGCCACCAGTGATCTTAGGACAGGGGGCAATGAGCAGTTCTTC; CDR3 protein: CATSDLRTGGNEQFF
V gene: TRBV7-8; CDR3 length: 15; J gene: TRBJ2-7; clone size: .; D gene: .; CDR3 DNA: TGTGCCAGCAGCTTTTATTTGGGGCGCTCCTACGAGCAGTACTTC; CDR3 protein: CASSFYLGRSYEQYF
V gene: TRBV12-3/TRBV12-4; CDR3 length: 13; J gene: TRBJ1-4; clone size: .; D gene: .; CDR3 DNA: TGTGCCAGCAGGGCGGGGACCACTGAAAAACTGTTTTTT; CDR3 protein: CASRAGTTEKLFF
V gene: TRBV6-6; CDR3 length: 15; J gene: TRBJ1-1; clone size: .; D gene: .; CDR3 DNA: TGTGCCAGCACTAGGTTTACAGGGTCGTACACTGAAGCTTTCTTT; CDR3 protein: CASTRFTGSYTEAFF
V gene: TRBV28; CDR3 length: 12; J gene: TRBJ1-1; clone size: .; D gene: .; CDR3 DNA: TGTGCCAGCAGTTACGCGGACGAGGGAACTTTCTTT; CDR3 protein: CASSYADEGTFF
V gene: TRBV5-1; CDR3 length: 16; J gene: TRBJ2-2; clone size: .; D gene: TRBD1; CDR3 DNA: TGCGCCAGCACCCGACAGGGGGCGATCGACACCGGGGAGCTGTTTTTT; CDR3 protein: CASTRQGAIDTGELFF
V gene: TRBV3-1/TRBV3-2; CDR3 length: 18; J gene: TRBJ2-2; clone size: .; D gene: TRBD2; CDR3 DNA: TGTGCCAGCAGCCAACCGAGAGGGAGGGCCGAGTTCACCGGGGAGCTGTTTTTT; CDR3 protein: CASSQPRGRAEFTGELFF
V gene: TRBV2; CDR3 length: 14; J gene: TRBJ1-5; clone size: .; D gene: .; CDR3 DNA: TGTGCCAGCAGTGCCAGGCAGGGGAATCAGCCCCAGCATTTT; CDR3 protein: CASSARQGNQPQHF
V gene: TRBV14; CDR3 length: 15; J gene: TRBJ1-1; clone size: .; D gene: .; CDR3 DNA: TGTGCCAGCAGTCTCGGTATCTTCATGAACACTGAAGCTTTCTTT; CDR3 protein: CASSLGIFMNTEAFF
V gene: TRBV10-2; CDR3 length: 12; J gene: TRBJ2-7; clone size: .; D gene: .; CDR3 DNA: TGCGCCAGCAGTGAACTCTCCTACGAGCAGTACTTC; CDR3 protein: CASSELSYEQYF
V gene: TRBV7-6; CDR3 length: 12; J gene: TRBJ1-1; clone size: .; D gene: .; CDR3 DNA: TGTGCCAGCAGCAACAGGGTGACTGAAGCTTTCTTT; CDR3 protein: CASSNRVTEAFF
V gene: TRBV7-9; CDR3 length: 12; J gene: TRBJ1-2; clone size: .; D gene: .; CDR3 DNA: TGTGCCAGCAGCTTAGGGCGGGACGGCTACACCTTC; CDR3 protein: CASSLGRDGYTF
V gene: TRBV20-1; CDR3 length: 16; J gene: TRBJ2-2; clone size: .; D gene: TRBD2; CDR3 DNA: TGCAGTGCTAGTTCGAGCGGGAGGGCCAACACCGGGGAGCTGTTTTTT; CDR3 protein: CSASSSGRANTGELFF
V gene: TRBV2; CDR3 length: 14; J gene: TRBJ2-3; clone size: .; D gene: .; CDR3 DNA: TGTGCCAGCAGTTCCCAGGTGCCTCCGGATACGCAGTATTTT; CDR3 protein: CASSSQVPPDTQYF
V gene: TRBV5-1; CDR3 length: 13; J gene: TRBJ2-7; clone size: .; D gene: TRBD2; CDR3 DNA: TGCGCCAGCAGCCTAGGGACTATCTACGAGCAGTACTTC; CDR3 protein: CASSLGTIYEQYF
V gene: TRBV19; CDR3 length: 14; J gene: TRBJ1-5; clone size: .; D gene: .; CDR3 DNA: TGTGCCAGTAGTATAGTTAGGGGATACCAGCCCCAGCATTTT; CDR3 protein: CASSIVRGYQPQHF
V gene: TRBV10-3; CDR3 length: 14; J gene: TRBJ2-7; clone size: .; D gene: .; CDR3 DNA: TGTGCCATCAGTGAGGGAGGGTATCCCTACGAGCAGTACTTC; CDR3 protein: CAISEGGYPYEQYF
V gene: TRBV7-6; CDR3 length: 13; J gene: TRBJ2-1; clone size: .; D gene: TRBD2; CDR3 DNA: TGTGCCAGCAGCTTAGCGGGAGGGCGAGAGCAGTTCTTC; CDR3 protein: CASSLAGGREQFF
V gene: TRBV11-2; CDR3 length: 15; J gene: TRBJ2-1; clone size: .; D gene: TRBD2; CDR3 DNA: TGTGCCAGCAGGATCGGGGGGGCAACACGCAATGAGCAGTTCTTC; CDR3 protein: CASRIGGATRNEQFF
V gene: TRBV28; CDR3 length: 12; J gene: TRBJ1-5; clone size: once; D gene: .; CDR3 DNA: TGTGCCAGCAGGGGGGGGAATCAGCCCCAGCATTTT; CDR3 protein: CASRGGNQPQHF
V gene: TRBV6-5; CDR3 length: 12; J gene: TRBJ2-7; clone size: .; D gene: .; CDR3 DNA: TGTGCCAGCAGTACTAACAGGGCTGTGCAGTACTTC; CDR3 protein: CASSTNRAVQYF
V gene: TRBV9; CDR3 length: 14; J gene: TRBJ1-6; clone size: .; D gene: TRBD1; CDR3 DNA: TGTGCCAGCAGCTCACAGGGGGCGCATTCACCCCTCCACTTT; CDR3 protein: CASSSQGAHSPLHF
V gene: TRBV28; CDR3 length: 17; J gene: TRBJ1-5; clone size: .; D gene: .; CDR3 DNA: TGTGCCAGCAGTTCCCGAATTGGGGCCTCGAGCAATCAGCCCCAGCATTTT; CDR3 protein: CASSSRIGASSNQPQHF
V gene: TRBV10-3; CDR3 length: 13; J gene: TRBJ1-5; clone size: .; D gene: .; CDR3 DNA: TGTGCCATCGGAGGGGATAGCAATCAGCCCCAGCATTTT; CDR3 protein: CAIGGDSNQPQHF
V gene: TRBV19; CDR3 length: 17; J gene: TRBJ2-6; clone size: .; D gene: TRBD1; CDR3 DNA: TGTGCCAGTGGTCCGGGACAGGGCCTCTCTGGGGCCAACGTCCTGACTTTC; CDR3 protein: CASGPGQGLSGANVLTF
V gene: TRBV5-1; CDR3 length: 14; J gene: TRBJ2-7; clone size: .; D gene: TRBD2; CDR3 DNA: TGCGCCAGCAGCTTGGGGAGCGGGAGCTACGAGCAGTACTTC; CDR3 protein: CASSLGSGSYEQYF
V gene: TRBV5-1; CDR3 length: 12; J gene: TRBJ1-2; clone size: .; D gene: .; CDR3 DNA: TGCGCCAGCAGATCAGGTACCTATGGCTACACCTTC; CDR3 protein: CASRSGTYGYTF
V gene: TRBV19; CDR3 length: 14; J gene: TRBJ1-1; clone size: .; D gene: .; CDR3 DNA: TGTGCCAGTACCCTAAGACAAAAAAACACTGAAGCTTTCTTT; CDR3 protein: CASTLRQKNTEAFF
V gene: TRBV28; CDR3 length: 13; J gene: TRBJ1-2; clone size: .; D gene: TRBD1; CDR3 DNA: TGTGCCAGCACGAGTCAGGGGGCGAAGGGCTACACCTTC; CDR3 protein: CASTSQGAKGYTF
V gene: TRBV30; CDR3 length: 14; J gene: TRBJ2-5; clone size: many; D gene: .; CDR3 DNA: TGTGCCTGGAGTGTAAGAATGCGGCAAGAGACCCAGTACTTC; CDR3 protein: CAWSVRMRQETQYF
V gene: TRBV9; CDR3 length: 13; J gene: TRBJ1-2; clone size: .; D gene: .; CDR3 DNA: TGTGCCAGCAGCCCCCGACAGGTTTATGGCTACACCTTC; CDR3 protein: CASSPRQVYGYTF
V gene: TRBV14; CDR3 length: 16; J gene: TRBJ1-1; clone size: .; D gene: .; CDR3 DNA: TGTGCCAGCAGCCCGAATTTTAGGGACATGAACACTGAAGCTTTCTTT; CDR3 protein: CASSPNFRDMNTEAFF
V gene: TRBV9; CDR3 length: 15; J gene: TRBJ1-4; clone size: once; D gene: TRBD1; CDR3 DNA: TGTGCCAGCAGCGTGAGCCGGGACAGGGATGAAAAACTGTTTTTT; CDR3 protein: CASSVSRDRDEKLFF
V gene: TRBV27; CDR3 length: 16; J gene: TRBJ1-4; clone size: .; D gene: .; CDR3 DNA: TGTGCCAGCAGTTCAACGCTTCCCAGGTATAATGAAAAACTGTTTTTT; CDR3 protein: CASSSTLPRYNEKLFF
V gene: TRBV5-1; CDR3 length: 14; J gene: TRBJ1-2; clone size: once; D gene: .; CDR3 DNA: TGCGCCAGCAGCTTAGAGCTCTCTAACTATGGCTACACCTTC; CDR3 protein: CASSLELSNYGYTF
V gene: TRBV9; CDR3 length: 17; J gene: TRBJ2-5; clone size: .; D gene: TRBD2; CDR3 DNA: TGTGCCAGCAGCGTAGCCCCAGCGGGAGGGGCGGAGGAGACCCAGTACTTC; CDR3 protein: CASSVAPAGGAEETQYF
V gene: TRBV5-1; CDR3 length: 14; J gene: TRBJ2-3; clone size: .; D gene: .; CDR3 DNA: TGCGCCAGCAGCTCGGGACTGAGCACAGATACGCAGTATTTT; CDR3 protein: CASSSGLSTDTQYF
V gene: TRBV9; CDR3 length: 13; J gene: TRBJ1-1; clone size: .; D gene: .; CDR3 DNA: TGTGCCAGCAGCGTAGGACGAGGAACTGAAGCTTTCTTT; CDR3 protein: CASSVGRGTEAFF
V gene: TRBV6-5; CDR3 length: 13; J gene: TRBJ1-4; clone size: .; D gene: .; CDR3 DNA: TGTGCCAGCGCAAAGGACAGCCTTGAAAAACTGTTTTTT; CDR3 protein: CASAKDSLEKLFF
V gene: TRBV29-1; CDR3 length: 15; J gene: TRBJ2-3; clone size: .; D gene: .; CDR3 DNA: TGCAGCGTTGAAGGGGCAGGGGCTAGCACAGATACGCAGTATTTT; CDR3 protein: CSVEGAGASTDTQYF
V gene: TRBV3-1/TRBV3-2; CDR3 length: 13; J gene: TRBJ1-2; clone size: .; D gene: .; CDR3 DNA: TGTGCCAGCAGCCAAGTTGTTGCGAATGGCTACACCTTC; CDR3 protein: CASSQVVANGYTF
V gene: TRBV21-1; CDR3 length: 17; J gene: TRBJ2-7; clone size: .; D gene: .; CDR3 DNA: TGTGCCAGCAGCAAAGAGGGGGTAGCGGGAGAAAACTACGAGCAGTACTTC; CDR3 protein: CASSKEGVAGENYEQYF